The entry that follows covers one TCR beta chain sequence. Its target antigen remains unknown. Base qualities are not recorded, but no much larger clone differs from it by a single base. This sample is part of a study of T cell repertoires in Merkel cell carcinoma (dated by TCRdb to the late 2010s). About the study as a whole: Patients who had received intralesional immunotherapy or systemic immune checkpoint blockade prior to the biopsy were excluded. Tetramer sorting, cloning and paired TCR sequencing of expanded tumor-infiltrating lymphocytes were first used to define MCPyV-specific clonotypes. A diagnosis of MCPyV-positive Merkel cell carcinoma and successful in vitro expansion of tumor-infiltrating lymphocytes were required for inclusion. Beyond this particular receptor, the publication reports: The study did not examine normal tissue biopsies.

The immunoSEQ assay was used for TRB CDR3 sequencing and data processing of tumor genomic DNA. What TCRdb holds here is the immuneACCESS table cut down to in-frame rearrangements. Part of the clones is not present; checked against another copy, under half of the missing clones reflect an unresolved V gene, and the others are unexplained. In all, the sample holds about 14,000 clones, and around 74% of those were seen once. Of the sample, roughly 15% falls within the top ten clones. V lost 1 base and J lost 5 bases, and the count of bases not matched to a germline gene is 14. From the cysteine through the phenylalanine, the CDR3 covers 18 amino acids. Solely the CDR3 DNA is kept, with 54 bases framed from the first base. The germline V gene specifies SGHDT as CDR1 and YYEEEE as CDR2. Biopsy-confirmed MCPyV-positive Merkel cell carcinoma was present in the study subjects, and positive serum antibodies to T-antigen were found in every subject. Genomic DNA was extracted from several adjacent 10-micron frozen tumor sections without any cell sorting or culture. Optimal cutting temperature compound was used to freeze tumor biopsy tissue measuring roughly 5 x 5 x 5 mm. In the frozen biopsy, scout sections stained with hematoxylin and eosin confirmed abundant Merkel cell carcinoma and infiltrating cells.

Recombination joined TRBV5-6 with TRBJ2-1; 8 bases in the middle match TRBD1. The clonotype originates from an adult with Merkel cell carcinoma. Sequenced material: tumor tissue. The CDR3 region has the sequence CASSLSNLDRAEHNEQFF. In nucleotide form, the sequence is TGTGCCAGCAGCTTGTCTAACTTGGACAGGGCCGAACACAATGAGCAGTTCTTC.